This T cell receptor (beta chain) was sequenced in a study of T-cell memory formation after mild COVID-19. MiXCR, applied by TCRdb to the 5' RACE reads, yields one record per CDR3 protein. This sample has about 350,000 distinct CDR3 sequences; roughly an eighth occur once, and the top ten carry approximately 21%. This clonotype has a count of ten or more. The antigen is not known. Study-wide findings and caveats: Some responding clones appeared in pre-infection memory, suggesting cross-reactive memory joined. Contracting CD8+ clones were enriched in EMRA, CD4+ mainly in CM and EM.

Germline loops: CDR1 MNHEY, CDR2 SVGAGI. The CDR3 loop spans 15 amino acids. Trimming removed 0 bases from V and 10 bases from J, with 18 bases in between. The chain carries TRBV6-5 and TRBJ2-5, with a tentative D call TRBD2 (7 bases). Sequencing input: PBMCs or a T cell subset sorted from them (not recorded which). The source of this sequence is a man between 18 and 35 years old who had mild COVID-19 (a few samples of this study predate the infection). Cell type and time point are not known. CDR3 sequence reads: CASSYSIGGREGQYF. CDR3 DNA: TGTGCCAGCAGTTACTCAATCGGGGGCAGGGAGGGCCAGTACTTC.